A single sample gave rise to the 10 T cell receptor beta chains below, sequenced in a study of blood T cell repertoires in COVID-19. The data were produced by immunoSEQ multiplex PCR, yet TCRdb's version contains in-frame clones alone and is incomplete. Of about 90,000 clones in the sample, less than 95% were seen once. Sequenced input: peripheral blood. These receptors came from a human donor with active COVID-19. The donor label of this sample is uncertain.

This sequence joins TRBV19 and TRBJ1-1; possible D gene TRBD1, 6 bases. With 6 bases removed from V and 4 bases from J, the gap between germline ends came to 15 bases. The CDR3 extends over 14 amino acids. Germline V gene sequence: CDR1 LNHDA, CDR2 SQIVND (reference sequence). This CDR3 reads CASSEGERSTEAFF. CDR3 DNA: TGTGCCAGTAGCGAGGGGGAAAGGAGCACTGAAGCTTTCTTT.

This clone was seen just once. V and J are TRBV2 and TRBJ2-2; TRBD1 aligns across 8 bases. This CDR3 is built from 14 residues. The V gene's germline CDR1 is SNHLY and CDR2 FYNNEI. V shed 8 bases, J shed 1 base, and the junction held 3 bases outside the gene matches. DNA for the CDR3: TGTGCCAGCCAGGACAGGGAGAACACCGGGGAGCTGTTTTTT. It translates to CASQDRENTGELFF.

V usage is TRBV6-6 and J usage is TRBJ2-5, with TRBD1 identical over 7 bases. The CDR3 runs 14 residues. J was trimmed by 4 bases and V by 4 bases; bases with no gene match: 6. Germline-derived CDR1 and CDR2 are MNHNY and SVGAGI (reference sequence). As DNA, the CDR3 is TGTGCCAGCAGTTCTTACAGGGGTGGAGAGACCCAGTACTTC. Translation gives CASSSYRGGETQYF.

V usage is TRBV6-4 and J usage is TRBJ2-2, with D possibly matching TRBD2 (5 bases). CDR3 size: 14 residues. CDR1 MRHNA and CDR2 SNTAGT come from the germline V gene. V gave up 3 bases and J gave up 5 bases, with 10 bases separating them. The CDR3 DNA reads as TGTGCCAGCAGTGAACGGGGTGGGACCGGGGAGCTGTTTTTT. This gives the protein CASSERGGTGELFF.

The chain recombines TRBV29-1 with TRBJ1-2, with 9 bases aligning to TRBD1. The V segment lost 4 bases and the J segment 4 bases; nucleotides outside the gene matches: 7. The CDR3 sequence is 14 residues long. Germline V gives CDR1 SQVTM, CDR2 ANQGSEA. The CDR3 protein is CSVAHGTGPYGYTF. The CDR3 DNA is TGCAGCGTTGCCCACGGGACAGGGCCCTATGGCTACACCTTC.

The chain carries TRBV9 and TRBJ1-2, with a possible D match to TRBD1 (5 bases). CDR1 and CDR2 (germline): SGDLS, YYNGEE. The CDR3 runs 15 residues. Trimming left V 7 bases short and J 1 base short, with 17 bases between. The CDR3 DNA sequence: TGTGCCAGCTCCACGATTGGGGGAGGTAACTATGGCTACACCTTC. It is translated as CASSTIGGGNYGYTF.

The chain couples TRBV11-2 to TRBJ2-1; D is possibly TRBD2 (5 bases). The CDR3 is 16 amino acids. The germline V and J ends were trimmed by 5 bases and 7 bases, with 21 bases remaining between them. Germline values: CDR1 SGHAT, CDR2 FQNNGV. The DNA of the CDR3 is TGTGCCAGCAGCGGGGAGTCTCGTTCCCTAGGAAATGAGCAGTTCTTC. Protein: CASSGESRSLGNEQFF. Full variable domain (rest looked up from reference TRBV11-2 and TRBJ2-1): EAGVAQSPRYKIIEKRQSVAFWCNPISGHATLYWYQQILGQGPKLLIQFQNNGVVDDSQLPKDRFSAERLKGVDSTLKIQPAKLEDSAVYLCASSGESRSLGNEQFFGPGTRLTVL.

The chain carries TRBV29-1 and TRBJ1-2; D unclear. CDR1 is SQVTM and CDR2 is ANQGSEA in the germline V gene. There are 11 residues in the CDR3. The V end lost 0 bases, the J end lost 5 bases, and 4 bases lay between the germline ends. The CDR3 coding sequence is TGCAGCGTTGAAGATGAGTATGGCTACACCTTC. Translated, it gives CSVEDEYGYTF. The full variable domain, with the rest looked up from reference TRBV29-1 and TRBJ1-2, is SAVISQKPSRDICQRGTSLTIQCQVDSQVTMMFWYRQQPGQSLTLIATANQGSEATYESGFVIDKFPISRPNLTFSTLTVSNMSPEDSSIYLCSVEDEYGYTFGSGTRLTVV.

The chain couples TRBV6-1 to TRBJ2-3; maybe TRBD2 (7 bases). Per germline, CDR1 MNHNS and CDR2 SASEGT. V was cut by 0 bases and J by 2 bases, with 12 bases left in between. This CDR3 has 16 amino acids. DNA of the CDR3: TGTGCCAGCAGTGAAGCTGCGGGGGCCTTCACAGATACGCAGTATTTT. It translates to CASSEAAGAFTDTQYF.

This chain joins TRBV21-1 and TRBJ2-4; the DNA was not used to check the table's D call, TRBD2. TRBV21-1 corresponds to a pseudogene. The CDR3 contains 17 residues. The CDR3 region is CASSKASQTLAKNIQYF. The DNA for the CDR3 is TGTGCCAGCAGCAAAGCATCGCAGACTCTAGCCAAAAACATTCAGTACTTC.